The clone carrying this T cell receptor beta chain has a handful of counts. The data originate from a study of blood T cell repertoires in COVID-19. This CDR3 comprises 16 residues. Germline lookup yields CDR1 SGHRS and CDR2 YFSETQ. J lost 2 bases, V lost 0 bases, and 6 bases had no gene match. Per the original data handling: Amplifying reference gene primers gave estimates of nucleated cell counts. Assay: immunoSEQ multiplex PCR; the TCRdb copy retains only in-frame clones and omits some. V, J and clone size were drawn from that table, and D and trimming were deduced from the DNA. Here the sample spans about 100,000 clones, less than 85% being singletons.

The sequence was obtained from a man between 65 and 85 years old with active or convalescent COVID-19. The sample consisted of peripheral blood. The genes are TRBV5-1 and TRBJ2-7; TRBD1 agrees at 9 bases. This CDR3 is CASSLAWDRDPYEQYF. CDR3 DNA sequence: TGCGCCAGCAGCTTGGCCTGGGACAGGGACCCCTACGAGCAGTACTTC.